A selection of T cell receptor beta chains follows, all from one sample in a study of blood T cells in healthy people across ages. In TCRdb, the 5' RACE reads were re-called with MiXCR into one record per CDR3 protein. Of 720,000 or so distinct CDR3 sequences in the sample, approximately 40% were seen once. The material sequenced was blood. These receptors were obtained from an elderly man in good health. The CDR3 runs from the conserved cysteine through the conserved F or W. A D gene is named only where the DNA matches it firmly. Clone size is stated in some rows and not others, as once, few, many or a class when expanded.

.	TRBJ2-3	TRBD2	TRBV11-1	CASSLVGTSPTQYF
.	TRBJ2-1	.	TRBV7-2	CASAWRGSEDNEQFF
.	TRBJ2-7	TRBD2	TRBV11-2	CASRDLAGIYEQYF
few	TRBJ2-1	.	TRBV11-2	CASSSLRLGAAASYNEQFF
.	TRBJ2-7	TRBD2	TRBV20-1	CSAHTSGGLVAQYF
.	TRBJ2-1	TRBD2	TRBV6-5	CASIGKAGGPYSEQFF
few	TRBJ2-3	TRBD2	TRBV7-2	CASSILAGGADTQYF
.	TRBJ2-2	.	TRBV4-3	CASSPIPDPGTTGELFF
few	TRBJ1-6	.	TRBV7-9	CASSSTGNSPLHF
.	TRBJ1-3	.	TRBV25-1	CASSSWGAGDTIYF
.	TRBJ2-1	TRBD2	TRBV5-1	CASSSVASGGSYNEQFF
.	TRBJ1-3	.	TRBV7-9	CASSLQVRGVGNAIYF
many	TRBJ1-1	.	TRBV12-3/TRBV12-4	CASSLDRNMNTEAFF
many	TRBJ2-3	TRBD2	TRBV29-1	CSVRSGGSTDTQYF
.	TRBJ2-3	TRBD2	TRBV5-6	CASRSWLTSGVSTDTQYF
.	TRBJ2-3	.	TRBV14	CASSQETTAIRTDTQYF
.	TRBJ2-7	TRBD2	TRBV7-2	CASSLLAAEQYF
.	TRBJ1-5	.	TRBV20-1	CSARGPDYSNQPQHF
many	TRBJ2-7	TRBD1	TRBV7-2	CASSFGTGDEQYF
few	TRBJ2-3	.	TRBV4-3	CASSRGIEGSTDTQYF
.	TRBJ2-6	.	TRBV6-2/TRBV6-3	CASTGLRVLTF
few	TRBJ2-6	.	TRBV27	CASRTVLGSSSGANVLTF
many	TRBJ2-1	TRBD2	TRBV14	CASSQGVSGGARNEQFF
few	TRBJ1-5	.	TRBV6-2/TRBV6-3	CASNLSGLPERPQHF
few	TRBJ2-3	.	TRBV30	CAWKEGRQATDTQYF
.	TRBJ2-2	.	TRBV5-1	CASQVEYGELFF
.	TRBJ2-5	.	TRBV29-1	CSASDGEQYF
few	TRBJ2-1	TRBD2	TRBV7-3	CASSSTSGRAGWNEQFF
.	TRBJ2-1	TRBD2	TRBV10-3	CAISPSGSPETQFF
few	TRBJ2-5	.	TRBV4-1	CASSQGLGAQDQETQYF
few	TRBJ2-1	TRBD2	TRBV20-1	CSGATGGPEQFF
.	TRBJ2-2	.	TRBV27	CASREYGPGELFF
.	TRBJ1-4	.	TRBV3-1	CASSQSQVGNEKLFF
few	TRBJ2-6	.	TRBV2	CASSALVRANVLTF
.	TRBJ2-2	TRBD2	TRBV9	CASSARTLAGVGTGELFF
.	.	TRBD1	TRBV28	CASSAGGFYEQYF
few	TRBJ2-5	.	TRBV15	CATSRVQGWGTQETQYF
few	TRBJ2-1	.	TRBV12-3/TRBV12-4	CASSSRGAYNEQFF
.	TRBJ1-1	.	TRBV18	CASSPGGGLDTEAFF
.	TRBJ2-5	.	TRBV10-1	CASSEMTGPQETQYF
.	TRBJ1-2	.	TRBV30	CAWSLGINYGYTF
few	TRBJ2-5	.	TRBV7-2	CASSLSGPGTQYF
.	TRBJ1-2	.	TRBV12-3/TRBV12-4	CASSFGSTSGYTF
few	TRBJ1-3	TRBD1	TRBV7-2	CASSLGGQNSGNTIYF
.	TRBJ1-6	.	TRBV30	CAWSTGNSPLHF
.	TRBJ2-3	TRBD1	TRBV6-2/TRBV6-3	CASSYGNRGDPDTQYF
.	TRBJ1-2	.	TRBV20-1	CSASVLGYYGYTF
.	TRBJ2-1	.	TRBV7-6	CASSLVSSGTRSYNEQFF
.	TRBJ2-6	.	TRBV20-1	CSARDQGSGANVLTF
.	TRBJ2-1	TRBD2	TRBV6-2/TRBV6-3	CASSYLIAGGYNEQFF
.	TRBJ2-7	.	TRBV29-1	CSVKERGQYF
.	TRBJ2-1	.	TRBV10-1	CASSENQGGYEQFF
few	TRBJ2-7	TRBD1	TRBV6-2/TRBV6-3	CASSYPQTGASSYEQYF
.	TRBJ2-7	TRBD2	TRBV20-1	CSGAWASGDYEQYF